What follows are 23 T cell receptor beta chains derived from one specimen sequenced in a study of shared clonotypes between healthy human individuals. Data came from immunoSEQ multiplex PCR; TCRdb stores just in-frame clones and leaves some out. The sample holds 180,000 or so clones, just under 95% seen once. The sample consisted of naive CD4+ T cells sorted from blood. Subset noted: CD45RA+ positively selected. The receptors originated from a woman in her thirties in good health.

The chain links TRBV11-2 to TRBJ2-3; TRBD1 aligns across 7 bases. CDR1 SGHAT and CDR2 FQNNGV come from the germline V gene. V lost 11 bases, J lost 0 bases, and 5 bases stayed unmatched. CDR3 size: 13 residues. Here the CDR3 DNA reads TGTGCCTCCAGAGGGGGCAGCACAGATACGCAGTATTTT. The encoded protein is CASRGGSTDTQYF.

The V and J genes are TRBV29-1 and TRBJ2-1; TRBD2 agrees at 13 bases. This CDR3 has 15 residues. Germline V lookup: CDR1 SQVTM, CDR2 ANQGSEA. Unmatched junction bases numbered 4, after V lost 5 bases and J lost 3 bases. As DNA, the CDR3 is TGCAGCGTTTCCGGGACTAGCGGGATCTACAATGAGCAGTTCTTC. Translating it yields CSVSGTSGIYNEQFF.

This clone was seen a single time. This chain links TRBV30 with TRBJ1-5; no definite D call. The germline V and J ends were trimmed by 3 bases and 0 bases, with 6 bases remaining between them. From germline, CDR1 is GTSNPN and CDR2 SVGIG (reference sequence). The CDR3 has 13 residues. CDR3 amino acids: CAWSGTSNQPQHF. In DNA form, the CDR3 reads TGTGCCTGGAGCGGAACTAGCAATCAGCCCCAGCATTTT. The variable domain in full, completed from reference TRBV30 and TRBJ1-5, reads SQTIHQWPATLVQPVGSPLSLECTVEGTSNPNLYWYRQAAGRGLQLLFYSVGIGQISSEVPQNLSASRPQDRQFILSSKKLLLSDSGFYLCAWSGTSNQPQHFGDGTRLSIL.

CDR3 amino acids: CSAEPERGAYGYTF. In DNA, the CDR3 is TGCAGCGCGGAACCTGAACGGGGGGCCTATGGCTACACCTTC. The V and J genes are TRBV29-1 and TRBJ1-2; D possibly corresponds to TRBD1 (6 bases). Trimming removed 7 bases at V and 4 bases at J, with 19 bases between. The CDR3 extends over 14 amino acids. The germline gives CDR1 SQVTM, CDR2 ANQGSEA. Full variable domain (remainder filled in from reference TRBV29-1 and TRBJ1-2): SAVISQKPSRDICQRGTSLTIQCQVDSQVTMMFWYRQQPGQSLTLIATANQGSEATYESGFVIDKFPISRPNLTFSTLTVSNMSPEDSSIYLCSAEPERGAYGYTFGSGTRLTVV.

The gene calls are TRBV21-1 and TRBJ2-5; TRBD2, as called in the table, went unchecked against the DNA. TRBV21-1 corresponds to a pseudogene. This CDR3 is built from 19 residues. CDR3 amino acids: CASSKAGGTSGRSEETQYF. In nucleotides, the CDR3 is TGTGCCAGCAGCAAAGCGGGTGGGACTAGCGGGAGGTCGGAAGAGACCCAGTACTTC.

The chain employs TRBV19 and TRBJ1-5; the D is unclear. Germline CDR1 is LNHDA and CDR2 is SQIVND (reference sequence). The V and J ends lost 10 bases and 4 bases respectively, with 14 bases between them. The CDR3 is 13 residues long. The CDR3 coding sequence is TGTGCCACCCTACACGGCTGGAATCAGCCCCAGCATTTT. This codes for CATLHGWNQPQHF.

The chain uses TRBV25-1 and TRBJ2-7; 8 bases match TRBD1. CDR3 size: 12 residues. V shed 6 bases, J shed 2 bases, and the junction held 0 bases outside the gene matches. Germline assignment: CDR1 MGHDK and CDR2 SYGVNS. The CDR3 is CASRDRAYEQYF. In nucleotides, the CDR3 is TGTGCCAGCAGGGACAGGGCCTACGAGCAGTACTTC.

Comments on this clone: Sequence at one end of the junction differs from germline and may be a read error. The V call is TRBV29-1, the J call TRBJ2-7; TRBD2 aligns across 8 bases. From germline, CDR1 is SQVTM and CDR2 ANQGSEA. The CDR3 is made up of 12 amino acids. The CDR3 spells CSAGLASNEQYF. The CDR3 DNA reads TGCAGCGCTGGACTAGCCTCCAACGAGCAGTACTTC.

The V gene is TRBV28, the J gene TRBJ2-3, with unresolved D. Looked up from germline, CDR1 is MDHEN and CDR2 is SYDVKM. The CDR3 runs 11 residues. Trimming pared 3 bases from V and 8 bases from J, leaving 6 bases between. The CDR3, as DNA: TGTGCCAGCAGTTTTGTGGGTACGCAGTATTTT. Its protein product is CASSFVGTQYF.

CDR3 sequence (DNA): TGCGCCAGCAGCCGTCCCCCTGGACACGAGCAGTACTTC. This translates into CASSRPPGHEQYF. The V call is TRBV5-1, the J call TRBJ2-5; D is ambiguous. Near its end, the DNA agrees better with TRBJ2-7, so the J call may be wrong. From germline, CDR1 is SGHRS and CDR2 YFSETQ. This CDR3 is 13 amino acids long.

The chain carries TRBV7-9 and TRBJ2-7; D is possibly TRBD2 (6 bases). The CDR3 length is 14 residues. Trimming took 5 bases from V and 3 from J, leaving 14 bases between them. The germline V gene has CDR1 SEHNR and CDR2 FQNEAQ (reference sequence). Written as DNA, the CDR3 is TGTGCCAGCAGCACCACCGGGAGCTTCTACGAGCAGTACTTC. It encodes CASSTTGSFYEQYF.

The chain joins TRBV18 to TRBJ2-5; D is uncertain. Per the germline V gene, CDR1 is KGHSH and CDR2 is LQKENI. V dropped 1 base and J dropped 5 bases, with 8 bases sitting between them. This CDR3 is 13 amino acids long. DNA for the CDR3: TGTGCCAGCTCACCACTAATATCGGAGACCCAGTACTTC. Translation gives CASSPLISETQYF.

The rearrangement uses TRBV10-3 and TRBJ1-1; 9 bases align to TRBD1. Trimming cost V 7 bases and J 6 bases; bases outside gene matches: 6. The CDR3 runs 13 residues. Germline-derived CDR1 and CDR2 are ENHRY and SYGVKD. This CDR3 reads CAIKSWDRAEAFF. The CDR3 region has the DNA TGTGCCATCAAGTCGTGGGACAGGGCTGAAGCTTTCTTT.

This rearrangement joins TRBV2 to TRBJ2-7; D gene unclear. This CDR3 is 15 amino acids long. CDR1 and CDR2 from the germline V gene are SNHLY and FYNNEI. The ends were cut back, 5 bases at V and 0 bases at J, with 14 bases in the middle. The CDR3 here is CASSPTPVISYEQYF. Written as DNA, the CDR3 is TGTGCCAGCAGTCCTACCCCCGTAATCTCCTACGAGCAGTACTTC.

The CDR3 loop is CASSLGVNRGQRSPLHF. The CDR3 DNA is TGTGCCAGCAGCTTGGGAGTAAACAGGGGGCAGAGATCACCCCTCCACTTT. V gene TRBV5-6 combines with J gene TRBJ1-6; 9 bases line up with TRBD1. Per the germline V gene, CDR1 is SGHDT and CDR2 is YYEEEE. There are 17 residues in the CDR3. V lost 0 bases, J lost 10 bases, and 11 bases stayed unmatched.

The J gene is TRBJ1-1, the V gene TRBV5-1; D is unclear. The germline CDR1 and CDR2 sequences are SGHRS and YFSETQ. The CDR3 length is 15 residues. V lost 0 bases and J lost 2, with 11 bases in between. Here the CDR3 DNA reads TGCGCCAGCAGCTTGGCTGTGACACGAAACACTGAAGCTTTCTTT. This encodes CASSLAVTRNTEAFF.

This CDR3 reads CASRPTVNYGYTF. For the CDR3, the DNA is TGTGCCAGCAGGCCTACAGTAAACTATGGCTACACCTTC. The chain couples TRBV5-4 to TRBJ1-2; D is uncertain. The length of the CDR3 is 13 residues. V lost 5 bases to trimming and J lost 2 bases, with 10 bases between them. Germline CDR1 reads SGHNT; CDR2 reads YYREEE (reference sequence).

The chain is built from TRBV11-2 and TRBJ2-1, with 11 positions matching TRBD2. CDR1 and CDR2 (germline): SGHAT, FQNNGV. The CDR3 is made up of 16 amino acids. The junction had 9 bases not matched to a gene; V was cut back by 6 bases and J by 5 bases. The CDR3 region has the DNA TGTGCCAGCAGTCCCCTAGCGGGAGGACAAGACAATGAGCAGTTCTTC. This encodes CASSPLAGGQDNEQFF.

The gene calls are TRBV7-9 and TRBJ2-1; D is perhaps TRBD2 (5 bases). Looked up from germline, CDR1 is SEHNR and CDR2 is FQNEAQ (reference sequence). V gave up 2 bases and J gave up 5 bases, with 13 bases separating them. The CDR3 runs to 15 residues. CDR3 nucleotide sequence: TGTGCCAGCAGCTTACGAGGGATGTGGGACAATGAGCAGTTCTTC. Residues: CASSLRGMWDNEQFF.

The CDR3 coding sequence is TGTGCCAGCAAGGGACTAGCGAGCTACGAGCAGTACTTC. Translating it yields CASKGLASYEQYF. The chain carries TRBV6-1 and TRBJ2-7; 10 bases line up with TRBD2. Unmatched junction bases numbered 3, after V lost 7 bases and J lost 3 bases. This CDR3 has 13 residues. Germline V gives CDR1 MNHNS, CDR2 SASEGT.

The chain combines TRBV29-1 with TRBJ2-5; D might be TRBD2 (7 bases). The DNA end lines up better with TRBJ2-7; the J call may be wrong. Germline CDR1 reads SQVTM; CDR2 reads ANQGSEA. The CDR3 runs to 14 residues. CDR3: CSVVRGGSSYEQYF. CDR3 nucleotides: TGCAGCGTTGTGAGGGGGGGAAGCTCCTACGAGCAGTACTTC.

The chain recombines TRBV27 with TRBJ2-7, with D perhaps given as TRBD1 or TRBD2 (5 bases each). Germline CDR1 is MNHEY and CDR2 is SMNVEV (reference sequence). Trimming shortened V by 2 bases and J by 2 bases, and 16 bases separated the two germline ends. This CDR3 spans 16 amino acids. CDR3 residues: CASSLGGPQAAYEQYF. In DNA form, the CDR3 reads TGTGCCAGCAGTTTAGGGGGACCCCAGGCGGCCTACGAGCAGTACTTC.

As for this clone: Compared with germline, one end of the junction differs, possibly owing to a read error. The gene calls are TRBV7-9 and TRBJ2-2, with D hard to call. This CDR3 is built from 15 residues. In germline, CDR1 is SEHNR, CDR2 FQNEAQ (reference sequence). CDR3 coding DNA: TGTGCCAGCAGTTTAGGGCAGACGAATACCGGGGAGCTGTTTTTT. Translated: CASSLGQTNTGELFF.